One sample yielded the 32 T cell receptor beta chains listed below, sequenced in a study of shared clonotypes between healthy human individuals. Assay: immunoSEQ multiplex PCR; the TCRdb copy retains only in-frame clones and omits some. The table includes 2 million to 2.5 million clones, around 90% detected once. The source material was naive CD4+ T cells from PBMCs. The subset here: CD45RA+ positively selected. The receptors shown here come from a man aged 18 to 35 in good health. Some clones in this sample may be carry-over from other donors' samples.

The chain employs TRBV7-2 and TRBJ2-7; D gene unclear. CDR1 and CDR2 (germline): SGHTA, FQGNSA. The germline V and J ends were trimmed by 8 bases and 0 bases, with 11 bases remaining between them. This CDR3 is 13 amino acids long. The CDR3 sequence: CASSRAPSYEQYF. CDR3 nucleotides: TGTGCCAGCTCACGGGCCCCCTCCTACGAGCAGTACTTC.

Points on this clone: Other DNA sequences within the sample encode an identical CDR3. This chain's CDR3 is CASSLGLAGVYEQYF. DNA of the CDR3: TGTGCCAGCAGCTTGGGGCTAGCGGGAGTCTACGAGCAGTACTTC. The J gene is TRBJ2-7, the V gene TRBV5-5, with 10 positions matching TRBD2. This CDR3 spans 15 amino acids. Trimming took 0 bases from V and 3 from J; bases not matched to a gene: 3. Germline CDR1 is SGHKS and CDR2 is YYEKEE (reference sequence).

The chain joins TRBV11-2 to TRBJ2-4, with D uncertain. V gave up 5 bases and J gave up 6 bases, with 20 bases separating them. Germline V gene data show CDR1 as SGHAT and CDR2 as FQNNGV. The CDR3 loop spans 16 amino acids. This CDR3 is CASSDRAALLGNIQYF. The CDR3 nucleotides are TGTGCCAGCAGCGACCGGGCCGCCCTTTTAGGAAACATTCAGTACTTC.

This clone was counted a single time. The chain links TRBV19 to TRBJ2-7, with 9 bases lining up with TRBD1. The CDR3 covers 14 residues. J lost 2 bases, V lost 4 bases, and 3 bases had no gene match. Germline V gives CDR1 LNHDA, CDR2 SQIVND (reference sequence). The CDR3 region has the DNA TGTGCCAGTAGTAAACGGACAGGGGCCTACGAGCAGTACTTC. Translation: CASSKRTGAYEQYF.

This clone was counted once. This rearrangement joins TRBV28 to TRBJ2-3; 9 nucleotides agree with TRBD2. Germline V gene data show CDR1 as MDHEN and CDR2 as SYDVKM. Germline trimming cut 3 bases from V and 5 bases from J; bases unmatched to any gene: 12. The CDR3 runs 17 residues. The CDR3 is CASSFHPAGGAGDTQYF. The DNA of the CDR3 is TGTGCCAGCAGTTTCCATCCAGCGGGAGGAGCGGGAGATACGCAGTATTTT.

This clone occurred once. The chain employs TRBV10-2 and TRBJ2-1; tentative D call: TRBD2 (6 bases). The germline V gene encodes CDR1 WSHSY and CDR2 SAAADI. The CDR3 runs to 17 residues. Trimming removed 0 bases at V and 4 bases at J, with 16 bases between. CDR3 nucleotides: TGCGCCAGCAGTGAGTCGGAGGGAGAGCGGATTTACAATGAGCAGTTCTTC. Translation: CASSESEGERIYNEQFF.

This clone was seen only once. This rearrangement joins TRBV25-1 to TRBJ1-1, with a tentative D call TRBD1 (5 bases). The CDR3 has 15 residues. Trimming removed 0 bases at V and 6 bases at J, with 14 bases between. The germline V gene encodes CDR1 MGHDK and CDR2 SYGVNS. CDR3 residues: CASSEYGAGRPEAFF. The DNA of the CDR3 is TGTGCCAGCAGTGAATATGGGGCAGGGAGGCCTGAAGCTTTCTTT.

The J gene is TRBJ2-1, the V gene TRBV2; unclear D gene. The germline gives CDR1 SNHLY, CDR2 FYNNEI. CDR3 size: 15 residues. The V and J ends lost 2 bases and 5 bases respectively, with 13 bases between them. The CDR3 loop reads CASSESEINNNEQFF. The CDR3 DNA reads TGTGCCAGCAGTGAATCAGAAATAAATAACAATGAGCAGTTCTTC. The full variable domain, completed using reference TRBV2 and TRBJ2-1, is EPEVTQTPSHQVTQMGQEVILRCVPISNHLYFYWYRQILGQKVEFLVSFYNNEISEKSEIFDDQFSVERPDGSNFTLKIRSTKLEDSAMYFCASSESEINNNEQFFGPGTRLTVL.

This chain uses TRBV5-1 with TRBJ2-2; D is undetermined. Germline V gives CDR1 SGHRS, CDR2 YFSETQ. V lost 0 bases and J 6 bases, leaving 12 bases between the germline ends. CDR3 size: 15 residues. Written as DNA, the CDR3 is TGCGCCAGCAGCTTGGGAGGACCTCAAGCCGGGGAGCTGTTTTTT. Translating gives CASSLGGPQAGELFF.

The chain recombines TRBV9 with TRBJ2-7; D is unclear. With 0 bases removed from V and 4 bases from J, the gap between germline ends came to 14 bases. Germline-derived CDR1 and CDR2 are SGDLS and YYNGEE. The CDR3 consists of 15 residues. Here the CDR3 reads CASSVGTPALYEQYF. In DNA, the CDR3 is TGTGCCAGCAGCGTAGGTACCCCGGCATTGTACGAGCAGTACTTC.

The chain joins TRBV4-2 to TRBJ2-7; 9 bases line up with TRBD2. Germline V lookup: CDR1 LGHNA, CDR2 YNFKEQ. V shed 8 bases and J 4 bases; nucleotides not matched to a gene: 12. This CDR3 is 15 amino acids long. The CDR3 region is CASRVGSGSTYEQYF. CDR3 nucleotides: TGTGCCAGCCGGGTGGGTAGCGGGAGTACATACGAGCAGTACTTC.

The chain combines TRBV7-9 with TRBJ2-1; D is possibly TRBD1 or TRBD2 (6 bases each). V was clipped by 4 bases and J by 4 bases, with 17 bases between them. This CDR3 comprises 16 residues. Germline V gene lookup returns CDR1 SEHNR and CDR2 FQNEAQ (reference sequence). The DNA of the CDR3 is TGTGCCAGCAGCTCGGGTTCGGGGGCTGGGTACAATGAGCAGTTCTTC. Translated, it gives CASSSGSGAGYNEQFF.

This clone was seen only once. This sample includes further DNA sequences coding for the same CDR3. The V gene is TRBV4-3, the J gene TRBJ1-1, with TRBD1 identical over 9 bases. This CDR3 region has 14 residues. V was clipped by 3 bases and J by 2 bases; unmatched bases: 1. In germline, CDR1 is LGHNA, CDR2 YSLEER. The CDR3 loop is CASSQTGGNTEAFF. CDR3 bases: TGCGCCAGCAGCCAGACAGGGGGAAACACTGAAGCTTTCTTT.

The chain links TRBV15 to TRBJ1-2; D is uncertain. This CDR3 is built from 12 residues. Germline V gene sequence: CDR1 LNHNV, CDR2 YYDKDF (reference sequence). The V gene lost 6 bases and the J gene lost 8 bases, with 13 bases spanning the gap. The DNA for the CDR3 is TGTGCCACCAGTCTAGAAATTGGGGGCTACACCTTC. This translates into CATSLEIGGYTF.

The CDR3 protein is CASSRLAGVPGDTQYF. CDR3 nucleotide sequence: TGTGCCAGCAGCCGACTAGCGGGAGTTCCAGGGGATACGCAGTATTTT. This chain uses TRBV7-3 with TRBJ2-3; 12 bases align to TRBD2. Per the germline V gene, CDR1 is SGHTA and CDR2 is FQGTGA. The CDR3 consists of 16 residues. Trimming cost V 5 bases and J 6 bases; bases outside gene matches: 9.

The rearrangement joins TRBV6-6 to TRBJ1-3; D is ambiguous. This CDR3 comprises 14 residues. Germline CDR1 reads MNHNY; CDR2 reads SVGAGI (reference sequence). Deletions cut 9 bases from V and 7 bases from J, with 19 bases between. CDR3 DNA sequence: TGTGCCAGTGGCAGGTCAGGATCCTTGAACACCATATATTTT. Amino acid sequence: CASGRSGSLNTIYF.

The CDR3 DNA follows: TGTGCCAGCAGCGTTACAGGACTAGCGGGGGACGAGCAGTACTTC. Translated: CASSVTGLAGDEQYF. The V gene is TRBV11-3, the J gene TRBJ2-7, with 13 bases matching TRBD2. The V gene end was trimmed by 5 bases and the J gene end by 5 bases; junction bases not matched to a gene: 6. CDR1 and CDR2 from the germline V gene are SGHNT and YENEEA. The CDR3 has 15 amino acids.

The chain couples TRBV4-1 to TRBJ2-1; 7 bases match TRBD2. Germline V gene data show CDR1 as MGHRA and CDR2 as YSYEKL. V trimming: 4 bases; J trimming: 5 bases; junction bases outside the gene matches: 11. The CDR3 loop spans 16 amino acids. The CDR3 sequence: CASSRGGSGWNNEQFF. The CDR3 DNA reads TGCGCCAGCAGCCGCGGGGGAAGCGGGTGGAACAATGAGCAGTTCTTC.

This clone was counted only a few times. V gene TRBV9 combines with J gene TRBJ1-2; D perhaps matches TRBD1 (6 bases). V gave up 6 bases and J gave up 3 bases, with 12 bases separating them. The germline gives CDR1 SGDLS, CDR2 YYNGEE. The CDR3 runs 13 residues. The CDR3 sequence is CASKGRTDYGYTF. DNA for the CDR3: TGTGCCAGCAAGGGACGGACAGACTATGGCTACACCTTC.

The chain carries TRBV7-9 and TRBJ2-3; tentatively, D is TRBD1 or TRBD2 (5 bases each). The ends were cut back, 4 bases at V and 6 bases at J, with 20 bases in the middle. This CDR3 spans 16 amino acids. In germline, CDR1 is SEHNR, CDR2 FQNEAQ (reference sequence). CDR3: CASSSSPGRLRDTQYF. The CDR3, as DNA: TGTGCCAGCAGCTCCTCGCCGGGACGGCTCAGGGATACGCAGTATTTT.

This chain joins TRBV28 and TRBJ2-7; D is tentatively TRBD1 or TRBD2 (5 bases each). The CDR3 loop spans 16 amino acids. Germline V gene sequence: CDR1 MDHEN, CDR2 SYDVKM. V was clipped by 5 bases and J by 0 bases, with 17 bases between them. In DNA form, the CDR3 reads TGTGCCAGCAGTACCCCCTGGGGACGGAGCTCCTACGAGCAGTACTTC. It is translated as CASSTPWGRSSYEQYF.

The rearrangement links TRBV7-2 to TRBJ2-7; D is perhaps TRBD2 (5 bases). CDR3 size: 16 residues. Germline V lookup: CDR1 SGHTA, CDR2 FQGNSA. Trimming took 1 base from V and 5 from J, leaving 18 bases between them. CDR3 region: CASSLELTGFFNEQYF. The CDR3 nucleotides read TGTGCCAGCAGCTTAGAGCTCACGGGATTTTTCAACGAGCAGTACTTC.

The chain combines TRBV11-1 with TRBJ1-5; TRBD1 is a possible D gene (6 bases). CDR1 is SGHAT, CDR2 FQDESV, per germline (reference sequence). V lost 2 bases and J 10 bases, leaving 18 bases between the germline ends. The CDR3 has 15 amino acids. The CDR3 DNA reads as TGTGCCAGCAGCTTAACCGGTTTCGAGGGGGAACCCCAGCATTTT. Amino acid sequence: CASSLTGFEGEPQHF.

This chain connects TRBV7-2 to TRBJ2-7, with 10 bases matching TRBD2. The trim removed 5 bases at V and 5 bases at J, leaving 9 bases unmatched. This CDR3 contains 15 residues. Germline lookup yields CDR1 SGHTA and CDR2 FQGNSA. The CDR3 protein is CASSIPLAGVNEQYF. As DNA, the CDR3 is TGTGCCAGCAGCATACCGCTAGCGGGAGTAAACGAGCAGTACTTC.

This CDR3 reads CASTPVYSGNEQFF. CDR3 nucleotide sequence: TGTGCCAGCACCCCTGTCTACTCCGGCAATGAGCAGTTCTTC. The rearrangement links TRBV28 to TRBJ2-1; the D is unclear. The CDR3 is 14 residues long. Germline assignment: CDR1 MDHEN and CDR2 SYDVKM. V lost 7 bases and J 6 bases, leaving 16 bases between the germline ends.

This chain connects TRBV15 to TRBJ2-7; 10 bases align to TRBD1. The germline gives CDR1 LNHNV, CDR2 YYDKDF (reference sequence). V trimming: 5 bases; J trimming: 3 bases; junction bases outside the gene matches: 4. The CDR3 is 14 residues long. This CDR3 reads CATSRDRGIYEQYF. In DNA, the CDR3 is TGTGCCACCAGCCGGGACAGGGGTATCTACGAGCAGTACTTC.

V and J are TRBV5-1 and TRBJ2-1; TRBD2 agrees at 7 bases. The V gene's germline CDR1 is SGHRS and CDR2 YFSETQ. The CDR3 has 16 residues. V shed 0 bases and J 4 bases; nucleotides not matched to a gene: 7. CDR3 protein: CASSLDGAGVYNEQFF. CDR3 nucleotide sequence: TGCGCCAGCAGCTTGGATGGGGCGGGAGTATACAATGAGCAGTTCTTC.

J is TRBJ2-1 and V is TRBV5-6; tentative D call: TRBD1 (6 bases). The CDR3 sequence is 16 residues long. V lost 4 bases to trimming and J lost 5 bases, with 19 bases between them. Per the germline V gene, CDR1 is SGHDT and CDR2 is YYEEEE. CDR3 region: CASSPLDRMPNNEQFF. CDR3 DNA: TGTGCCAGCAGCCCACTGGACAGAATGCCAAACAATGAGCAGTTCTTC.

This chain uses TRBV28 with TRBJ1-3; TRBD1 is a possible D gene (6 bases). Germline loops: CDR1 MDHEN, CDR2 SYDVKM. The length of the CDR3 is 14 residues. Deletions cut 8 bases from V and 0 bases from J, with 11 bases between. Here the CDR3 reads CASGEGGSGNTIYF. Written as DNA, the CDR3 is TGTGCCAGCGGGGAGGGGGGCTCTGGAAACACCATATATTTT.

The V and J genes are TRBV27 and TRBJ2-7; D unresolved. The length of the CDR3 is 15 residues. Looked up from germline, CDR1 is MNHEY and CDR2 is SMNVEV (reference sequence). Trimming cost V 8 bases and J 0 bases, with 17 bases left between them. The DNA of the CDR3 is TGTGCCAGCGCCCGACCGAATAGGAACTCCTACGAGCAGTACTTC. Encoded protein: CASARPNRNSYEQYF.

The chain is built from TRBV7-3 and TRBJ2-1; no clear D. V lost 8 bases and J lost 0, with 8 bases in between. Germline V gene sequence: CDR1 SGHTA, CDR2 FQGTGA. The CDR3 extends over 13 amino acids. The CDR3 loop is CASAVSSYNEQFF. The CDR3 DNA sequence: TGTGCCAGCGCGGTGAGCTCCTACAATGAGCAGTTCTTC.

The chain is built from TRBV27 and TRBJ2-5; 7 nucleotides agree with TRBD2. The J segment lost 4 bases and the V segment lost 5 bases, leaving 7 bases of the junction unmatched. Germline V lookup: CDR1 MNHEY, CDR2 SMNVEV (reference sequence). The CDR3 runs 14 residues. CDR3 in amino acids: CASSPSGGGETQYF. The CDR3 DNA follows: TGTGCCAGCAGTCCGTCGGGGGGAGGAGAGACCCAGTACTTC.